This T cell receptor (beta chain) stems from a study of T cells after yellow fever vaccination. Trimming pared 1 base from V and 0 bases from J, leaving 11 bases between. Germline assignment: CDR1 SGHRS and CDR2 YFSETQ. CDR3 length: 16 amino acids. The authors made TCR cDNA by 5'RACE template switching, adding a universal primer site and UMIs. One entry per CDR3 protein, called by TCRdb with MiXCR from the 5' RACE reads. Here the sample spans fewer than 450,000 distinct CDR3 sequences, roughly 8.3% being singletons. This clonotype was seen many times. The TCR sequence derives from a man aged 18-30 years who received the YFV17D yellow fever vaccine. The sample in question was PBMCs, obtained roughly 45 days after the first yellow fever vaccination. The chain carries TRBV5-1 and TRBJ2-1; D unresolved. As DNA, the CDR3 is TGCGCCAGCAGCTTGCGTCCTGACCTCTCCTACAATGAGCAGTTCTTC. Protein product: CASSLRPDLSYNEQFF.